Below, 15 T cell receptor beta chains from the same sample are listed, as sequenced in a study of tumor and adjacent non-tumor tissue in lung cancer. RNA was extracted from bulk tissue without any cell sorting. This non-tumor lung sample came from over 3 cm beyond the tumor edge. Three rounds of nested PCR, following a modified ARM-PCR protocol, produced the TCRbeta library. TCRdb called the multiplex PCR reads again in MiXCR, with one record for every CDR3 protein. The top ten clones hold approximately 40% of a sample with about 77,000 distinct CDR3 sequences, around 80% of them seen once. The sample taken for sequencing was distant non-tumor lung tissue. These receptors were collected from a man between 65 and 85 years old with non-small cell lung cancer.

Note on this clonotype: A much larger clone lies one base from this, so it may be a read error. This chain links TRBV20-1 with TRBJ1-2; D not resolved. The germline CDR1 and CDR2 sequences are DFQATT and SNEGSKA (reference sequence). The CDR3 runs to 15 residues. With 1 base removed from V and 4 bases from J, the gap between germline ends came to 16 bases. This chain's CDR3 is CSARVPSDEGYGYTF. CDR3 in DNA: TGCAGTGCTAGAGTTCCTTCCGACGAAGGCTATGGCTACACCTTC.

This chain uses TRBV11-3 with TRBJ1-6; no definite D call. Trimming left V 4 bases short and J 16 bases short, with 26 bases between. This CDR3 spans 16 amino acids. Per germline, CDR1 SGHNT and CDR2 YENEEA. The CDR3 sequence: CASSSLPGKEGSTLHF. The DNA of the CDR3 is TGTGCCAGCAGCTCCCTTCCGGGAAAAGAAGGATCAACGCTCCACTTT.

Of note for this clonotype: The germline gene is not matched at one end of the junction; a read error may be the cause. The chain joins TRBV11-2 to TRBJ2-3; either TRBD1 or TRBD2 may supply D (5 bases each). From germline, CDR1 is SGHAT and CDR2 FQNNGV. The CDR3 has 14 amino acids. The CDR3 spells CASSSTEGSDMQYF. The CDR3 DNA follows: TGTGCCAGCAGCTCGACAGAGGGCTCGGATATGCAGTATTTT.

This clonotype has a single count. The junction and the germline gene differ at one end; a read error may be behind it. The genes are TRBV29-1 and TRBJ2-2; perhaps TRBD2 as D (5 bases). The CDR3 has 12 amino acids. In germline, CDR1 is SQVTM, CDR2 ANQGSEA. The CDR3 DNA reads as TGCAGCGTTAGGGTTATCACCGGGGAGCCGTTTTTT. Encoded protein: CSVRVITGEPFF.

Worth noting for this clonotype: This CDR3 fails to terminate in the conserved phenylalanine or tryptophan, so it likely reflects a read error. This rearrangement joins TRBV11-3 to TRBJ2-1, with 7 bases that match TRBD1. Germline assignment: CDR1 SGHNT and CDR2 YENEEA. The CDR3 runs 13 residues. CDR3 in DNA: TGTGACAGCAGCCCTAACAGGGGCAATGAGCAGTTCTTG. Translating gives CDSSPNRGNEQFL.

For this clonotype: No DNA is shown, since the ends of the CDR3 on it are uncertain; the CDR3 is the one TCRdb lists. This chain links TRBV11-2 with TRBJ2-5; the DNA was not used to check the table's D call, TRBD1. CDR1 SGHAT and CDR2 FQNNGV come from the germline V gene. The length of the CDR3 is 15 amino acids, counting both ends. The CDR3 loop is CASSPGTVGQGTQYF.

Of note for this clonotype: An end of the junction differs from the germline gene, which may be a read error. The chain recombines TRBV20-1 with TRBJ1-2; 9 nucleotides line up with TRBD1. This CDR3 region has 13 residues. Germline V CDR1 and CDR2: DFQATT, SNEGSKA (reference sequence). As DNA, the CDR3 is TGCAATGCTAAAACAGGGGGCGCAGCTGCCTACACCTTC. The encoded protein is CNAKTGGAAAYTF.

With regard to this clonotype: Germline is not matched at one junction end, which may reflect a read error. The chain combines TRBV12-3 or TRBV12-4 with TRBJ2-1; D is unresolved. This CDR3 has 12 amino acids. The CDR3 sequence: CASSPRVDEQFF. DNA of the CDR3: TGTGCCAGCAGCCCTAGGGTGGATGAGCAATTCTTC.

CDR3 protein: CGAEELDRESTEAFF. CDR3 DNA: TGCGGCGCTGAAGAACTGGACAGGGAAAGCACTGAAGCTTTCTTT. The chain recombines TRBV29-1 with TRBJ1-1; TRBD1 agrees at 8 bases. This CDR3 is built from 15 residues. In germline, CDR1 is SQVTM, CDR2 ANQGSEA.

This clonotype showed up just once. A junction boundary mismatches the germline segment, possibly from a read error. The chain links TRBV6-2 or TRBV6-3 to TRBJ2-6; no clear D gene. Germline values: CDR1 MNHEY, CDR2 SVGEGT. The CDR3 is 12 residues long. In DNA, the CDR3 is TGTGCCAGCCGCACCGGGCCCAACCTCCTGACTTTC. Protein sequence: CASRTGPNLLTF.

The table lists this clonotype with a few counts. A much larger clone differs by one base, so this may be a read error. This rearrangement joins TRBV5-6 to TRBJ1-1; D might be TRBD1 (5 bases). The germline V gene has CDR1 SGHDT and CDR2 YYEEEE. The germline V and J ends were trimmed by 4 bases and 1 base, with 17 bases remaining between them. The CDR3 is made up of 16 amino acids. The CDR3 DNA sequence: TGTGCCAGCAGCCTTACAGGCGTTGGAAAGAACACTGAAGCTTTCTTT. Amino acid sequence: CASSLTGVGKNTEAFF.

This clonotype appeared a few times. This chain joins TRBV25-1 and TRBJ2-6; D assignment may be TRBD1 or TRBD2 (6 bases each). Germline V gene data show CDR1 as MGHDK and CDR2 as SYGVNS. V lost 5 bases, J lost 0 bases, and 14 bases lay in between. This CDR3 region has 17 residues. CDR3 in amino acids: CASSRTGGLSGANVLTF. CDR3 in DNA: TGTGCCAGCAGTCGGACTGGGGGGCTCTCTGGGGCCAACGTCCTGACTTTC. The full variable domain, completed using reference TRBV25-1 and TRBJ2-6, is EADIYQTPRYLVIGTGKKITLECSQTMGHDKMYWYQQDPGMELHLIHYSYGVNSTEKGDLSSESTVSRIRTEHFPLTLESARPSHTSQYLCASSRTGGLSGANVLTFGAGSRLTVL.

The table lists this clonotype with many counts. The chain combines TRBV29-1 with TRBJ2-4; D is uncertain. V was clipped by 7 bases and J by 0 bases, with 13 bases between them. The CDR3 is 14 residues long. CDR1 and CDR2 from the germline V gene are SQVTM and ANQGSEA. DNA of the CDR3: TGCAGCGCAACAAGCACAGTAGCCAAAAACATTCAGTACTTC. It encodes CSATSTVAKNIQYF.

This clonotype was observed a handful of times. A much larger clone is a single base away; this may be a read error. The chain has TRBV6-5 and TRBJ1-5; TRBD1 matches 8 bases. CDR1 and CDR2 from the germline V gene are MNHEY and SVGAGI. CDR3 length: 15 residues. The CDR3 spells CVSSPGQGFGQPQHF. The CDR3 DNA reads as TGTGTCAGCAGTCCCGGACAGGGTTTTGGTCAGCCCCAGCATTTT.

This clonotype was detected only once. A much more abundant neighbour one base away suggests this may be a read error. In DNA, the CDR3 is TGTGCCATGGAGGTAGACCACAATGAGCAGTTCTTC. Translated: CAMEVDHNEQFF. The chain combines TRBV10-3 with TRBJ2-1, with D tentatively TRBD2 (5 bases). V was trimmed by 9 bases and J by 5 bases, leaving 11 bases between them. CDR1 is ENHRY and CDR2 is SYGVKD in the germline V gene. The CDR3 consists of 12 residues.